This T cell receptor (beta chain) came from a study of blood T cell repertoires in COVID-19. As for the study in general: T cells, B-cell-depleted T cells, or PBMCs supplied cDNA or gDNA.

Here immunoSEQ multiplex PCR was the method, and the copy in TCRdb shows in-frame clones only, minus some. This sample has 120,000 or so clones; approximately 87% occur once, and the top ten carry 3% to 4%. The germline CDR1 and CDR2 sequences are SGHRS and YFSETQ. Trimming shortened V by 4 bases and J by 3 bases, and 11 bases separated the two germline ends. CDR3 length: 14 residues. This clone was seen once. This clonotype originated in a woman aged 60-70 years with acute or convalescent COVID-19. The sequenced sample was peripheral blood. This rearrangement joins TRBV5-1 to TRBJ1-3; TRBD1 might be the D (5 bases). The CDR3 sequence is CASSPTAVGNTIYF. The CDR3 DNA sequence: TGCGCCAGCAGCCCGACAGCAGTTGGAAACACCATATATTTT. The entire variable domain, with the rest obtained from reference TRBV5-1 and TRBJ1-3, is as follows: KAGVTQTPRYLIKTRGQQVTLSCSPISGHRSVSWYQQTPGQGLQFLFEYFSETQRNKGNFPGRFSGRQFSNSRSEMNVSTLELGDSALYLCASSPTAVGNTIYFGEGSWLTVV.